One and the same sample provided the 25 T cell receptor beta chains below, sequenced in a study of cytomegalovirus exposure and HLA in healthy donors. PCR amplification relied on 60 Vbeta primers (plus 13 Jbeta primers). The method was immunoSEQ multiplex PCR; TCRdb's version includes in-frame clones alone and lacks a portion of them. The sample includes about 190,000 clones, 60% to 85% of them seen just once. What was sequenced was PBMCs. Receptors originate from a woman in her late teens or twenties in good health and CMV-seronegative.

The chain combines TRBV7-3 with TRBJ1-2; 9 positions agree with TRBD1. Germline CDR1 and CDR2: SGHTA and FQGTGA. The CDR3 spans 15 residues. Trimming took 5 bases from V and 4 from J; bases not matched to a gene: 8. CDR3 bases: TGTGCCAGCAGCAGGACAGGGGCCCGCGGCTATGGCTACACCTTC. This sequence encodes CASSRTGARGYGYTF.

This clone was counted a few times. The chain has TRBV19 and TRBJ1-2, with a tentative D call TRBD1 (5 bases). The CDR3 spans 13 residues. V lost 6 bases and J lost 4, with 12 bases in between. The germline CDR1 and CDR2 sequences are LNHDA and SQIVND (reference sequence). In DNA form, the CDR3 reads TGTGCCAGTAGCGACGGGACTCCCTATGGCTACACCTTC. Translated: CASSDGTPYGYTF.

The CDR3 sequence is CASTPQFLMAPLHF. The CDR3 DNA follows: TGTGCCAGCACCCCGCAGTTTTTGATGGCACCCCTCCACTTT. The chain employs TRBV6-6 and TRBJ1-6; no reliable D call. CDR3 length: 14 residues. V dropped 7 bases and J dropped 11 bases, with 18 bases sitting between them. From germline, CDR1 is MNHNY and CDR2 SVGAGI (reference sequence).

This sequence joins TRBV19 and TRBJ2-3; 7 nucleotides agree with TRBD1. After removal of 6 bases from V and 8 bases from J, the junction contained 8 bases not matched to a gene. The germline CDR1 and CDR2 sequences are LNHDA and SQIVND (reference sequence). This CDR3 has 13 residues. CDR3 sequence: CASRSTAGGTQYF. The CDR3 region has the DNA TGTGCCAGTAGAAGCACAGCAGGGGGTACGCAGTATTTT.

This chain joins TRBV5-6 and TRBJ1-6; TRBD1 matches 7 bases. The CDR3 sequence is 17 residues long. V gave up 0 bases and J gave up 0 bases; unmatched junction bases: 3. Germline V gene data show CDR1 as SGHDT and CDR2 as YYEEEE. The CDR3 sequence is CASSLGQGSSYNSPLHF. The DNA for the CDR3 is TGTGCCAGCAGCTTGGGACAGGGAAGCTCCTATAATTCACCCCTCCACTTT.

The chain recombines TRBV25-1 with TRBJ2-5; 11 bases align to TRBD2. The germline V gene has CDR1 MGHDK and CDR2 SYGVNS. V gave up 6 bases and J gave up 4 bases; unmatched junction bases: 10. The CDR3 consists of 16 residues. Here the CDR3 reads CASRGMTSGDLETQYF. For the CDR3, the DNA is TGTGCCAGCAGGGGAATGACTAGCGGGGATTTAGAGACCCAGTACTTC.

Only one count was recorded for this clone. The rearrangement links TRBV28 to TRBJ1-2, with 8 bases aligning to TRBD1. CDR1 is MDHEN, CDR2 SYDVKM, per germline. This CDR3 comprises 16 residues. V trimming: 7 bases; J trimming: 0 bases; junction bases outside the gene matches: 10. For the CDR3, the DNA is TGTGCCAGCAAGAAGCAGGGGGCTAAGGCTAACTATGGCTACACCTTC. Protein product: CASKKQGAKANYGYTF.

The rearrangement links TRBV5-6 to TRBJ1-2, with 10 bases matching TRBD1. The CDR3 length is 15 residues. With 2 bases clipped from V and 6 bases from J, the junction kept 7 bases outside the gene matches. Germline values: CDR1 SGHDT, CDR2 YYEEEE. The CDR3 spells CASSLGTGDRHGYTF. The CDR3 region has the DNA TGTGCCAGCAGCTTAGGGACAGGGGATAGGCATGGCTACACCTTC.

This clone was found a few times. CDR3 sequence (DNA): TGTGCCAGTAGTATAGCGGACAGCCTGACTTACTATTATAGCAATCAGCCCCAGCATTTT. Translated: CASSIADSLTYYYSNQPQHF. This chain uses TRBV19 with TRBJ1-5, with TRBD1 as a possible D gene (6 bases). Germline assignment: CDR1 LNHDA and CDR2 SQIVND (reference sequence). V shed 1 base and J shed 0 bases, with 22 bases lying between them. This CDR3 comprises 20 residues.

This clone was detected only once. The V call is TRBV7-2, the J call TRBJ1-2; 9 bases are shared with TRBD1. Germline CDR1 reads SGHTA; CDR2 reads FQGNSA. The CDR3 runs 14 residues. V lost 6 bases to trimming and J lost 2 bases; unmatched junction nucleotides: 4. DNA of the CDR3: TGTGCCAGCAGACCGACAGGGGGAAACTATGGCTACACCTTC. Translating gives CASRPTGGNYGYTF.

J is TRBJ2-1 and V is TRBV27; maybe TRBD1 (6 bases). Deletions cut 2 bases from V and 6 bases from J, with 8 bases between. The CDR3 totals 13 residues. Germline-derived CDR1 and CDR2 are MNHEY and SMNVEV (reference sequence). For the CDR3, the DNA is TGTGCCAGCAGTTTAGCAGGGGTCAATGAGCAGTTCTTC. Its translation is CASSLAGVNEQFF.

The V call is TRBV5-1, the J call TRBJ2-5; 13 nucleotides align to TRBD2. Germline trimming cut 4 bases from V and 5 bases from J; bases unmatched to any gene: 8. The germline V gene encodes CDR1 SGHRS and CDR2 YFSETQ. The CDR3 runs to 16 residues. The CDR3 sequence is CASSLQTSGGSETQYF. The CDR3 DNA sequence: TGCGCCAGCAGCCTACAGACTAGCGGGGGGAGTGAGACCCAGTACTTC.

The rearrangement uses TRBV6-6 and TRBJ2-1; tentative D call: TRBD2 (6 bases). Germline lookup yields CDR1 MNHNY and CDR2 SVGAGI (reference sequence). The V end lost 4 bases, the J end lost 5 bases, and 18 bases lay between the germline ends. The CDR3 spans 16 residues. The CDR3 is CASSSLIGTPDNEQFF. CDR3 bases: TGTGCCAGCAGTTCACTCATCGGGACTCCAGACAATGAGCAGTTCTTC.

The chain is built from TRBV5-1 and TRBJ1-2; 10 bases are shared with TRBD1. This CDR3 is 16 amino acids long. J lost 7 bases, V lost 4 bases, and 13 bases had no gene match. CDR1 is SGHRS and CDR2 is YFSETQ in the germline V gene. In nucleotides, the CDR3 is TGCGCCAGCAGCCTGGGGAACCCGACAGGGGGCTCTGGCTACACCTTC. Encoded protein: CASSLGNPTGGSGYTF.

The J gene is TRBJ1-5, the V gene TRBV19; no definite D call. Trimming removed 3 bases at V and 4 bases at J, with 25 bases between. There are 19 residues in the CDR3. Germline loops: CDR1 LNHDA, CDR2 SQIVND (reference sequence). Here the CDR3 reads CASSIPNKFGPQRNQPQHF. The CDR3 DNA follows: TGTGCCAGTAGTATCCCAAATAAATTCGGCCCCCAGAGGAATCAGCCCCAGCATTTT.

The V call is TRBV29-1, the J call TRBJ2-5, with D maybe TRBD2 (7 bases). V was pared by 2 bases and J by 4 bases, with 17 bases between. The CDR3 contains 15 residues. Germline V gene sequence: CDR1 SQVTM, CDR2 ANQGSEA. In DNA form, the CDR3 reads TGCAGCGTTGAAATCATGAGAGGGGGGGGAGAGACCCAGTACTTC. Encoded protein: CSVEIMRGGGETQYF.

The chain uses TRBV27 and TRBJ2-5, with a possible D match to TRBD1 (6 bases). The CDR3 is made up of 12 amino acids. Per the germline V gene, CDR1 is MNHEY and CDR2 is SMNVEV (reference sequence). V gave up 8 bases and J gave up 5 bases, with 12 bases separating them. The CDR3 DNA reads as TGTGCCAGCTCCGGGACAATGGAGACCCAGTACTTC. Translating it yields CASSGTMETQYF.

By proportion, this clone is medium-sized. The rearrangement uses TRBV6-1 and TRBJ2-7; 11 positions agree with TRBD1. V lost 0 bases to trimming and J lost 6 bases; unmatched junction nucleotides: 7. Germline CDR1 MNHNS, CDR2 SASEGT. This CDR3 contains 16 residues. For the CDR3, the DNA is TGTGCCAGCAGTGAAGCGGCGGGGACAGGGGGATTCGAGCAGTACTTC. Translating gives CASSEAAGTGGFEQYF.

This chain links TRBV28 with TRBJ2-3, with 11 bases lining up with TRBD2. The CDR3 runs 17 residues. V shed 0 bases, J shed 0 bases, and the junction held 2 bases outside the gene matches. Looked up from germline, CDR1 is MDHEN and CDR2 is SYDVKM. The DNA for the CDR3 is TGTGCCAGCAGTTTATGGCCTAGCGGGAGGAGCACAGATACGCAGTATTTT. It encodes CASSLWPSGRSTDTQYF.

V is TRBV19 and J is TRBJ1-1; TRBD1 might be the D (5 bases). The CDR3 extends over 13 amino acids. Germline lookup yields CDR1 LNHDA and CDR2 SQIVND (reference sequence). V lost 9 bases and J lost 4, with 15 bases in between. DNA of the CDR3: TGTGCCAGCGAGGCAGGGCGGAGCACTGAAGCTTTCTTT. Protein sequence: CASEAGRSTEAFF.

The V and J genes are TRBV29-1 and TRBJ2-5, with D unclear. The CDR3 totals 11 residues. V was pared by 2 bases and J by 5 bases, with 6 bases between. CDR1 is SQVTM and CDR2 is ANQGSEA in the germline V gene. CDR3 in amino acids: CSVEFEETQYF. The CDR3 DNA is TGCAGCGTTGAATTCGAGGAGACCCAGTACTTC.

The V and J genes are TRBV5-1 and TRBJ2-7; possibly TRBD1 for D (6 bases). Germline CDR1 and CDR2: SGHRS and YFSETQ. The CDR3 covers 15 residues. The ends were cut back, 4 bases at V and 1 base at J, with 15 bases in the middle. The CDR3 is CASSGQGTGSYEQYF. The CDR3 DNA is TGCGCCAGCAGCGGCCAGGGGACCGGGTCCTACGAGCAGTACTTC.

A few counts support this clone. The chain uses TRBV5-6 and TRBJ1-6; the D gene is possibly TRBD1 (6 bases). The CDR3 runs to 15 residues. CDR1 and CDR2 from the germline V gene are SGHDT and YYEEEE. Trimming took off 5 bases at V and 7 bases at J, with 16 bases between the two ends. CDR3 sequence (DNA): TGTGCCAGCAGGCTACAGGGTTTGGGCAATTCACCCCTCCACTTT. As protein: CASRLQGLGNSPLHF. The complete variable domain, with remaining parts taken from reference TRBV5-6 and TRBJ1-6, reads DAGVTQSPTHLIKTRGQQVTLRCSPKSGHDTVSWYQQALGQGPQFIFQYYEEEERQRGNFPDRFSGHQFPNYSSELNVNALLLGDSALYLCASRLQGLGNSPLHFGNGTRLTVT.

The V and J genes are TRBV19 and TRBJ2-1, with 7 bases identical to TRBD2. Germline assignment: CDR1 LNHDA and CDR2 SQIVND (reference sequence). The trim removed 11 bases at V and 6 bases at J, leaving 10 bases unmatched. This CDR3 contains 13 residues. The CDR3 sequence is CALGLAEGNEQFF. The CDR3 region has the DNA TGTGCCCTGGGGCTAGCGGAGGGCAATGAGCAGTTCTTC.

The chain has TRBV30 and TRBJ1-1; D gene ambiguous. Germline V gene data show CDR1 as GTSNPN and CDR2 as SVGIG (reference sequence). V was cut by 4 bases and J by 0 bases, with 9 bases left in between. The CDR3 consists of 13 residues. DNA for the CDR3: TGTGCCTGGATATCAGAAGTGAACACTGAAGCTTTCTTT. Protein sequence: CAWISEVNTEAFF.